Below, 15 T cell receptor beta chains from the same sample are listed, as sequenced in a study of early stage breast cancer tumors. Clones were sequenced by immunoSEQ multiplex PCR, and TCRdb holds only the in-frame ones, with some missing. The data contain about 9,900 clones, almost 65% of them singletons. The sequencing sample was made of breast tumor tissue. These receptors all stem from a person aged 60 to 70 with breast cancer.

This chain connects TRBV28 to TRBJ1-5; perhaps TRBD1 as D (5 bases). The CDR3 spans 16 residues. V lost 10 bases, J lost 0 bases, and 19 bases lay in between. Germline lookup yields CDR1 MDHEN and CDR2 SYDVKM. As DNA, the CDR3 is TGTGCCACTACGGGACTTTCGGATCTTAGCAATCAGCCCCAGCATTTT. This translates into CATTGLSDLSNQPQHF.

The CDR3 loop is CASSPWGYEQYF. The DNA of the CDR3 is TGTGCCAGCTCACCGTGGGGCTACGAGCAGTACTTC. J is TRBJ2-7 and V is TRBV18; no reliable D call. V shed 3 bases and J shed 3 bases, with 6 bases lying between them. Germline CDR1 and CDR2: KGHSH and LQKENI. The CDR3 runs 12 residues.

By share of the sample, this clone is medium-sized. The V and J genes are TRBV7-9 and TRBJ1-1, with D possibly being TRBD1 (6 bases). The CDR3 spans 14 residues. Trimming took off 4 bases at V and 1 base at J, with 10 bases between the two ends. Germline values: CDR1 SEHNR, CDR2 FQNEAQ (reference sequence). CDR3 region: CASSSRQENTEAFF. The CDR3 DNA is TGTGCCAGCAGCTCACGACAGGAGAACACTGAAGCTTTCTTT.

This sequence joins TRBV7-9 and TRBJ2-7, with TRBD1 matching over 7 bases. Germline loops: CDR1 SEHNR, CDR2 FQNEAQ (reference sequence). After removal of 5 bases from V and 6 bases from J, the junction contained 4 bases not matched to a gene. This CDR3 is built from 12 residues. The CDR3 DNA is TGTGCCAGCAGCGCTACAGGGGCCGAGCAGTACTTC. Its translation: CASSATGAEQYF.

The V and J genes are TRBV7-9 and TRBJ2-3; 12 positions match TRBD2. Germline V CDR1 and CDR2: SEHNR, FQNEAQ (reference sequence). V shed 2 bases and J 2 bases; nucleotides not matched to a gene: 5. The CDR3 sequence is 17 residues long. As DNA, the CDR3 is TGTGCCAGCAGCTTATCACCTAGCGGGAGGGCCACAGATACGCAGTATTTT. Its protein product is CASSLSPSGRATDTQYF.

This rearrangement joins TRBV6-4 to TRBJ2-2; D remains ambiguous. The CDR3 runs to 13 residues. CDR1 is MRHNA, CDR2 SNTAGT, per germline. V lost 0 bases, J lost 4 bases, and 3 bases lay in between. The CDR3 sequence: CASSDSGTGELFF. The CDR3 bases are TGTGCCAGCAGTGACTCGGGCACCGGGGAGCTGTTTTTT.

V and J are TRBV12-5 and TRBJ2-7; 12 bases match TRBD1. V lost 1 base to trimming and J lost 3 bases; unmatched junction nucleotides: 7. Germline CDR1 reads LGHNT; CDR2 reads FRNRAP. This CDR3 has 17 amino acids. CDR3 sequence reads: CASGLARGQGANYEQYF. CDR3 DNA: TGTGCTAGTGGTTTGGCTAGGGGACAGGGGGCCAACTACGAGCAGTACTTC.

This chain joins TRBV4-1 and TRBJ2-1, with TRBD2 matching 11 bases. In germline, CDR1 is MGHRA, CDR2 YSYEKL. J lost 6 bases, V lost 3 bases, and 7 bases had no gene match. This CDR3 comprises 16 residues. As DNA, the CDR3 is TGCGCCAGCAGCCACGAACCGGGACTAGCGGTCAATGAGCAGTTCTTC. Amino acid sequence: CASSHEPGLAVNEQFF.

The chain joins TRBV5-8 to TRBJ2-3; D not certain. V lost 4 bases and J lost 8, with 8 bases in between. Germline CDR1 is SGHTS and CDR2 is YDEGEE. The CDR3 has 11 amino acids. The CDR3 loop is CASSPGSTQYF. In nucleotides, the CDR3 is TGTGCCAGCAGCCCGGGTTCTACGCAGTATTTT.

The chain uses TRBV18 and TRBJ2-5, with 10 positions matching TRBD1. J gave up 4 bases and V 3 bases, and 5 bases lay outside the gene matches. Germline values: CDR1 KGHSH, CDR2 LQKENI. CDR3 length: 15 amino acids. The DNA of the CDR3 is TGTGCCAGCTCACCGACCGGGACAGGGGTAGAGACCCAGTACTTC. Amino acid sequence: CASSPTGTGVETQYF.

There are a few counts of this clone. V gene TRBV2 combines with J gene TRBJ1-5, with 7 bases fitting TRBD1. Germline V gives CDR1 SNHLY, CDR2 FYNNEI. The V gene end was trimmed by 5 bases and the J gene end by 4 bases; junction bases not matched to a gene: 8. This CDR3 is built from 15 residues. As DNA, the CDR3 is TGTGCCAGCAGTCCCAACAGGGGCCTAAATCAGCCCCAGCATTTT. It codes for CASSPNRGLNQPQHF.

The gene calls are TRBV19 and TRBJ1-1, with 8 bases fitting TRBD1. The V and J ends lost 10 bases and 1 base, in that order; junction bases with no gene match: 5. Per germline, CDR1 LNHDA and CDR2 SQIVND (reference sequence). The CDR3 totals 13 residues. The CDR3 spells CATSGTGNTEAFF. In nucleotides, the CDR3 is TGTGCCACCTCCGGGACAGGGAACACTGAAGCTTTCTTT.

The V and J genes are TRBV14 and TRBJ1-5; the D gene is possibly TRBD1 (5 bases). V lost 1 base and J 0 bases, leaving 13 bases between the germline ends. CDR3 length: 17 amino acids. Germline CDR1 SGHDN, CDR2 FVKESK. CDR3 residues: CASSQGHRQYSNQPQHF. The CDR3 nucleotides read TGTGCCAGCAGCCAAGGGCATCGACAGTATAGCAATCAGCCCCAGCATTTT.

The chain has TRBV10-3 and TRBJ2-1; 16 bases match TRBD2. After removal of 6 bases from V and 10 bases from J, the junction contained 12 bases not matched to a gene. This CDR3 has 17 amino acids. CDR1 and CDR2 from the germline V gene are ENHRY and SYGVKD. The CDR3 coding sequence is TGTGCCATCAGGCCCTCCTCCGGGACTAGCGGGGGGGGAGAGCAGTTCTTC. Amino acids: CAIRPSSGTSGGGEQFF.

The CDR3 loop is CASSRALDRGGTEAFF. DNA of the CDR3: TGCGCCAGCAGCAGAGCCTTGGACAGGGGGGGCACTGAAGCTTTCTTT. The V call is TRBV4-1, the J call TRBJ1-1; 10 bases align to TRBD1. CDR1 is MGHRA and CDR2 is YSYEKL in the germline V gene. The ends lost 5 bases at V and 4 bases at J; junction bases unmatched: 10. The CDR3 covers 16 residues.